The 4 T cell receptor beta chains presented below share a single source sample, sequenced in a study of T-cell memory formation after mild COVID-19. TCRdb analysed the 5' RACE reads with MiXCR anew, one entry per CDR3 protein. The repertoire includes roughly 47,000 distinct CDR3 sequences, roughly 7% of them detected once, and 1.4% sits in the top ten. The sequenced sample consisted of PBMCs or a T cell subset sorted from them (not recorded which). The source is a man between 18 and 35 years old who had mild COVID-19 (a few samples of this study predate the infection). Cell type and time point are not known.

This clonotype came up a few times. The rearrangement uses TRBV6-5 and TRBJ1-2, with a weak D call TRBD1 (5 bases). V lost 4 bases and J lost 4, with 10 bases in between. Germline V gives CDR1 MNHEY, CDR2 SVGAGI. This CDR3 comprises 13 residues. This CDR3 reads CASSSRGRYGYTF. CDR3 coding DNA: TGTGCCAGCAGTTCGAGGGGCCGCTATGGCTACACCTTC.

The chain is built from TRBV11-1 and TRBJ2-2; TRBD2 might be the D (6 bases). Trimming shortened V by 3 bases and J by 4 bases, and 12 bases separated the two germline ends. Germline V lookup: CDR1 SGHAT, CDR2 FQDESV (reference sequence). CDR3 length equals 15 residues. The CDR3 is CASSFRLGGTGELFF. In DNA, the CDR3 is TGTGCCAGCAGCTTCCGTCTGGGGGGCACCGGGGAGCTGTTTTTT.

The table lists this clonotype with many counts. V gene TRBV12-3 or TRBV12-4 combines with J gene TRBJ2-5; maybe TRBD1 (5 bases). CDR3 length: 15 amino acids. V lost 2 bases, J lost 0 bases, and 10 bases lay in between. The CDR3, as DNA: TGTGCCAGCAGTTTAAGGTCAGGGTACCAAGAGACCCAGTACTTC. Translated: CASSLRSGYQETQYF.

This chain joins TRBV20-1 and TRBJ2-5; possible D gene TRBD2, 5 bases. Germline V CDR1 and CDR2: DFQATT, SNEGSKA (reference sequence). The CDR3 consists of 15 residues. The V end lost 0 bases, the J end lost 4 bases, and 15 bases lay between the germline ends. The chain's CDR3 is CSARDASGGGETQYF. CDR3 in DNA: TGCAGTGCTAGAGATGCCAGCGGAGGAGGAGAGACCCAGTACTTC.